This T cell receptor beta chain was captured by sequencing in a study of T-cell memory formation after mild COVID-19. Whole-study results and caveats: In pre-infection memory, a portion of responding clones appeared, which suggested that cross-reactive memory joined.

The sample holds one count of this clonotype. What it recognizes is unknown. The CDR3 loop spans 15 amino acids. The trim removed 4 bases at V and 5 bases at J, leaving 9 bases unmatched. The germline V gene encodes CDR1 SGHNT and CDR2 YYREEE (reference sequence). TCRdb fed the 5' RACE reads into MiXCR, producing one record per CDR3 protein. The table shows roughly 550,000 distinct CDR3 sequences, with around 21% occurring only once. This chain connects TRBV5-4 to TRBJ2-5, with 9 bases matching TRBD1. The sequencing sample was made of PBMCs or a T cell subset sorted from them (not recorded which). The source of this sequence is an adult woman who had mild COVID-19 (a few samples of this study predate the infection). Cell type and time point are not known. The chain's CDR3 is CASSQGQGRGETQYF. In DNA, the CDR3 is TGTGCCAGCAGCCAGGGACAGGGCAGGGGTGAGACCCAGTACTTC.